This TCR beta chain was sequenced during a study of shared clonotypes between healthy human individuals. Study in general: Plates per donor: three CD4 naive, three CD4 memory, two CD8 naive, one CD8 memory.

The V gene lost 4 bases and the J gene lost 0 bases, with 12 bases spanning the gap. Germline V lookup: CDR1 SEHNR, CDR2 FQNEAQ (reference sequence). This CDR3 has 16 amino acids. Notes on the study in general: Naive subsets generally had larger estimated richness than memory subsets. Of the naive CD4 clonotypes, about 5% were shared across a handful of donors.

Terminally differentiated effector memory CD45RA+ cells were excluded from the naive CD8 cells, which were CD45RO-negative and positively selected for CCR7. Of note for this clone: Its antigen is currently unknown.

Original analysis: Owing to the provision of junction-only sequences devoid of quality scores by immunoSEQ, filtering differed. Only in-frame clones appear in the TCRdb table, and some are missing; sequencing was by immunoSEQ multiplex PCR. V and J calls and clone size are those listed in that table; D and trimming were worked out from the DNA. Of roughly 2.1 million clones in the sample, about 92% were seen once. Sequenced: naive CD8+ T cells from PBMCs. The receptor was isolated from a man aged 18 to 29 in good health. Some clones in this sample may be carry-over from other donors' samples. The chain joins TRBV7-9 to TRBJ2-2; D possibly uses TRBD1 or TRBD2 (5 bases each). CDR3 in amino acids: CASSSTRDANTGELFF. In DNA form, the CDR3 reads TGTGCCAGCAGCTCCACGAGGGACGCGAACACCGGGGAGCTGTTTTTT.